This T cell receptor (beta chain) emerged from a study of T-cell reconstitution after alpha-beta-depleted transplantation in children. A library of TCRbeta sequences, prepared with unique molecular identifiers, was generated. Via MiXCR, TCRdb re-called the PCR reads, giving one row per CDR3 protein. The sample consists of 490,000 or so distinct CDR3 sequences, roughly a tenth of them appearing once. The ends were cut back, 6 bases at V and 0 bases at J, with 15 bases in the middle. Germline loops: CDR1 ENHRY, CDR2 SYGVKD. The CDR3 totals 16 residues. This clonotype was recorded many times. What it recognizes is unknown. Whole-study results and caveats: In patients about two months after transplant, alpha-beta T cells reportedly arose from several hundred expanded graft clones. Recipient T cells and thymic progenitors that survived were the source of the high TCRbeta diversity seen at day 60 in some patients. The main origin of T-cell counts and diversity one year after transplant was newly produced T cells.

The receptor was derived from a child younger than 10 with inherited bone marrow failure, due to receive a stem cell transplant. The rearrangement uses TRBV10-3 and TRBJ2-1, with D possibly matching TRBD2 (5 bases). The specimen was PBMCs, collected before TCRalphabeta/CD19-depleted stem cell transplant. Here the CDR3 reads CAIRGLSDFSYNEQFF. The CDR3 coding sequence is TGTGCCATCAGAGGCCTTAGCGACTTCTCCTACAATGAGCAGTTCTTC.